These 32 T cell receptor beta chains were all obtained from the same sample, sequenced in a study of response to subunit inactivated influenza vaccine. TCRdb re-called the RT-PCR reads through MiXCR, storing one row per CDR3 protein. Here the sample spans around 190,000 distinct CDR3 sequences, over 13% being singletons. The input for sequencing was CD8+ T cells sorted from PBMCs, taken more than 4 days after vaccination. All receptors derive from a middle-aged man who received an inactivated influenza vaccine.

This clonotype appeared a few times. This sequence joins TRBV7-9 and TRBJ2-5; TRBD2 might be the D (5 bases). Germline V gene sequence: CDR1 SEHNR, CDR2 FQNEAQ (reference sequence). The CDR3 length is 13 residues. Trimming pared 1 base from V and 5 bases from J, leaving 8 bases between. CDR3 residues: CASSLGGVETQYF. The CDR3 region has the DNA TGTGCCAGCAGCTTAGGGGGAGTGGAGACCCAGTACTTC.

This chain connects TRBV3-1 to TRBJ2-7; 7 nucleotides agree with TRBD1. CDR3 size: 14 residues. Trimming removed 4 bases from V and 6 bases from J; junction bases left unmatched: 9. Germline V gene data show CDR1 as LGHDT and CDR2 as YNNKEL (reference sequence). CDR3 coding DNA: TGTGCCAGCAGCCCCACCGGGACAGTTTCCGAGCAGTACTTC. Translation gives CASSPTGTVSEQYF.

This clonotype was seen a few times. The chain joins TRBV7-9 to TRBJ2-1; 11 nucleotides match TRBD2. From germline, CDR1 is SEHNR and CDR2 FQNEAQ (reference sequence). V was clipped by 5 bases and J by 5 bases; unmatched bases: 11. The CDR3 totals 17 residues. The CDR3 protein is CASSPALAGGPHNEQFF. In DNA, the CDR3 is TGTGCCAGCAGCCCTGCGCTAGCGGGGGGCCCGCACAATGAGCAGTTCTTC.

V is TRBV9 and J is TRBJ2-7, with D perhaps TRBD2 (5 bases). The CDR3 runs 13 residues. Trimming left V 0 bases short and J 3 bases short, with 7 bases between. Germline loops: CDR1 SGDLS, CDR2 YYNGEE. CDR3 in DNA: TGTGCCAGCAGCGTAGCTGGGAGCTACGAGCAGTACTTC. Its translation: CASSVAGSYEQYF. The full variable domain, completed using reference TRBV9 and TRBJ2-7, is DSGVTQTPKHLITATGQRVTLRCSPRSGDLSVYWYQQSLDQGLQFLIQYYNGEERAKGNILERFSAQQFPDLHSELNLSSLELGDSALYFCASSVAGSYEQYFGPGTRLTVT.

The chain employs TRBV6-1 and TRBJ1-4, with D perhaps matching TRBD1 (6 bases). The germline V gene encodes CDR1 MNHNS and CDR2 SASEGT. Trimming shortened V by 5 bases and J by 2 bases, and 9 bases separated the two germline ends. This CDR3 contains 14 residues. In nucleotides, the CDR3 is TGTGCCAGCAGTCTCCAGGGGACTAATGAAAAACTGTTTTTT. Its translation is CASSLQGTNEKLFF.

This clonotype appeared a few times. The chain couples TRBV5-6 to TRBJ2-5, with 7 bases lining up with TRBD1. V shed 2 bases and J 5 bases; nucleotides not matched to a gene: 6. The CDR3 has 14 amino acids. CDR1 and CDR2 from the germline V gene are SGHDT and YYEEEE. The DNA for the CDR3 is TGTGCCAGCAGCTTTAAGACAGGGTCGGAGACCCAGTACTTC. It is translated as CASSFKTGSETQYF.

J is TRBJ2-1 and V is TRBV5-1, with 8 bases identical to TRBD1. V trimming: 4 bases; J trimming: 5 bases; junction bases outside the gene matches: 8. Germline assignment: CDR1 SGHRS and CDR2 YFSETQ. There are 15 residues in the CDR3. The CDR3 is CASSTPSTGDNEQFF. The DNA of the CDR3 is TGCGCCAGCAGCACGCCTTCGACAGGGGACAATGAGCAGTTCTTC.

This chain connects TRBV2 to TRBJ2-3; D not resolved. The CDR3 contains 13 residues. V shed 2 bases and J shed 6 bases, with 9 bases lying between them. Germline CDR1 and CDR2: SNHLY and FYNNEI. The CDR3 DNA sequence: TGTGCCAGCAGTGAATATGGCGATGATACGCAGTATTTT. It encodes CASSEYGDDTQYF.

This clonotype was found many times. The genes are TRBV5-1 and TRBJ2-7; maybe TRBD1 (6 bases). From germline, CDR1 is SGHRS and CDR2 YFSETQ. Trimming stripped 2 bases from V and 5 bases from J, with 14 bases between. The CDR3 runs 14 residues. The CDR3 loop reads CASSFFGTPNEQYF. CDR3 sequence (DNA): TGCGCCAGCAGCTTCTTCGGGACACCCAACGAGCAGTACTTC.

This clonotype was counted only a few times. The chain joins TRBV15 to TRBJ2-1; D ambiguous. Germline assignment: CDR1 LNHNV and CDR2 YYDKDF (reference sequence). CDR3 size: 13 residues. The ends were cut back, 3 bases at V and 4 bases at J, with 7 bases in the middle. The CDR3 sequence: CATSSGYYNEQFF. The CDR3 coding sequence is TGTGCCACCAGCAGTGGGTATTACAATGAGCAGTTCTTC.

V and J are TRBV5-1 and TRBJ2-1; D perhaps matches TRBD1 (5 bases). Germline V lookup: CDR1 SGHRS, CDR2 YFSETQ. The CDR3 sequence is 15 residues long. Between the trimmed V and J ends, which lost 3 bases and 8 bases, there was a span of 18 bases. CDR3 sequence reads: CASSWYRQVGHEQFF. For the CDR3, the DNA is TGCGCCAGCAGCTGGTATCGGCAGGTGGGGCATGAGCAGTTCTTC.

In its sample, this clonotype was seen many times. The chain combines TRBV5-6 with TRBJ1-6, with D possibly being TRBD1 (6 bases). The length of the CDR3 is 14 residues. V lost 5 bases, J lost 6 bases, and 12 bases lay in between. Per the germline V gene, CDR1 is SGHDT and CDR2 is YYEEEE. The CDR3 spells CASRQDSLNSPLHF. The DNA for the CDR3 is TGTGCCAGCAGACAGGACAGCCTTAATTCACCCCTCCACTTT.

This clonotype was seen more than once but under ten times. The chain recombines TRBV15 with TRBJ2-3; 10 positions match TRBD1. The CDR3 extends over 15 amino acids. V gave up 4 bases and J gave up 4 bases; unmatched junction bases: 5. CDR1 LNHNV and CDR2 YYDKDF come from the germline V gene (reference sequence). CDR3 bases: TGTGCCACCAGCACGACAGGGGGCTTGGCAGATACGCAGTATTTT. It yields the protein CATSTTGGLADTQYF.

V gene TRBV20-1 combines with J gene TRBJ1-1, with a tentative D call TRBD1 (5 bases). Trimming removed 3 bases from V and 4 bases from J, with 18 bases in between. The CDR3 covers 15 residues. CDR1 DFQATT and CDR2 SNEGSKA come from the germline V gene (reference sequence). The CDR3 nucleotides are TGCAGTGCTAGTTCTGGTAACGATGGGGGCACTGAAGCTTTCTTT. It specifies CSASSGNDGGTEAFF.

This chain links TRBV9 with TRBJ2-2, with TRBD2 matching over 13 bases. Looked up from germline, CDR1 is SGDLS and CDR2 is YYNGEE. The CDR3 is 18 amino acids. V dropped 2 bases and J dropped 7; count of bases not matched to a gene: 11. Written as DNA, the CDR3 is TGTGCCAGCAGCGTCCCTCCCTGGACTAGCGGGAGCGGCGGGGAGCTGTTTTTT. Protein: CASSVPPWTSGSGGELFF.

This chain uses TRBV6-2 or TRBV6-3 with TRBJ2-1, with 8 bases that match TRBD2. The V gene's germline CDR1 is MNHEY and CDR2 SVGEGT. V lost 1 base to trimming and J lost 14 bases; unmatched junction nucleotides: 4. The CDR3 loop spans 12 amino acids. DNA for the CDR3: TGTGCCAGCAGTTACTACGGGCGGGAGGAGTTCTTC. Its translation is CASSYYGREEFF.

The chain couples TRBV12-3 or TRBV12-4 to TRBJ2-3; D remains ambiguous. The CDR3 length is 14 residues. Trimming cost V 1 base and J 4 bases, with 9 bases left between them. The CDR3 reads CASSLDGNADTQYF. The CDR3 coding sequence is TGTGCCAGCAGTTTAGATGGAAATGCAGATACGCAGTATTTT.

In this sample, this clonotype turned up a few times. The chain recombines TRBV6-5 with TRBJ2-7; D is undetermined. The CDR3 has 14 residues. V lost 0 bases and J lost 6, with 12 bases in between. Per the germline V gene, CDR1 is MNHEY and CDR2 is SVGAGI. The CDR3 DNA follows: TGTGCCAGCAGTTACTCTCCGGGTTGGGGCGAGCAGTACTTC. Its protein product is CASSYSPGWGEQYF.

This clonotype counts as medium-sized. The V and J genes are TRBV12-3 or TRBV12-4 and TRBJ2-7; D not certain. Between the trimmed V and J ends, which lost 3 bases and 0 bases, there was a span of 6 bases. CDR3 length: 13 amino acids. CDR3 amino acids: CASSFGSSYEQYF. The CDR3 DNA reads TGTGCCAGCAGTTTTGGCAGCTCCTACGAGCAGTACTTC.

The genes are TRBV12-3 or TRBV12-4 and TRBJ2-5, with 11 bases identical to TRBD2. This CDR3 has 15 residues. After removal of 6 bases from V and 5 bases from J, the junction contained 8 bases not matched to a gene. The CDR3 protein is CASRGTSGRLETQYF. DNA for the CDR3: TGTGCCAGCAGGGGGACTAGCGGCAGGTTGGAGACCCAGTACTTC.

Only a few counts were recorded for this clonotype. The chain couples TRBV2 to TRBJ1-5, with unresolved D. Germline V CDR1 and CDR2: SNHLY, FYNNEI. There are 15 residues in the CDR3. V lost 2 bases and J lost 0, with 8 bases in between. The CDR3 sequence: CASSEFPGSNQPQHF. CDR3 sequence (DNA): TGTGCCAGCAGTGAATTCCCGGGTAGCAATCAGCCCCAGCATTTT.

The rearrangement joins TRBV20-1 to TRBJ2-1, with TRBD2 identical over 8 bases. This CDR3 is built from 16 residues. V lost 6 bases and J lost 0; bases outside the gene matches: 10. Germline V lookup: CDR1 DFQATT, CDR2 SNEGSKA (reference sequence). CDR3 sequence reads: CSATDGGASSYNEQFF. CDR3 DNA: TGCAGTGCCACAGACGGGGGGGCGAGCTCCTACAATGAGCAGTTCTTC.

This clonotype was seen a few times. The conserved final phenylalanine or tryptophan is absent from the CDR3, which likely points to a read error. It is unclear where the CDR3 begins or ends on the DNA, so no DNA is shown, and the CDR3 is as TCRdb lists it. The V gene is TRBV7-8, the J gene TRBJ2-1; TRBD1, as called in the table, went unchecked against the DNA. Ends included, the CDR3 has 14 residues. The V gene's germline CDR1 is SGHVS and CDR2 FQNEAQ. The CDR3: CASSLGTGYTEYRL.

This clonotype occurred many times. The CDR3 region has the DNA TGTGCCAGCAGCTTCAAGGCGGGTTCGTGGTATTTT. This translates into CASSFKAGSWYF. The chain joins TRBV11-2 to TRBJ2-3; tentative D call: TRBD2 (5 bases). Germline values: CDR1 SGHAT, CDR2 FQNNGV. The CDR3 has 12 amino acids. Between the trimmed V and J ends, which lost 3 bases and 14 bases, there was a span of 15 bases.

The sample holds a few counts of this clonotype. The CDR3 bases are TGTGCCACCGAACTCCACGAGCAGTACTTC. Translated: CATELHEQYF. This chain uses TRBV6-6 with TRBJ2-7; no clear D gene. With 10 bases removed from V and 5 bases from J, the gap between germline ends came to 9 bases. Germline CDR1 and CDR2: MNHNY and SVGAGI (reference sequence). The CDR3 consists of 10 residues.

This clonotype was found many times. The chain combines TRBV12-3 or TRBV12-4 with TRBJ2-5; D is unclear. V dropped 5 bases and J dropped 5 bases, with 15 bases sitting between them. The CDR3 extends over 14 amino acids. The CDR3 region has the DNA TGTGCCAGCAGTATCACATGGGCTGGGGAGACCCAGTACTTC. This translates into CASSITWAGETQYF.

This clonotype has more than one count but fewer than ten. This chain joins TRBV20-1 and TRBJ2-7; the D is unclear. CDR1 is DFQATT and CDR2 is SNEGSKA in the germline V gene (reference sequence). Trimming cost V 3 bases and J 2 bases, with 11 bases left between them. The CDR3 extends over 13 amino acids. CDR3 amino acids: CSASFDRTYEQYF. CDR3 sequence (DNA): TGCAGTGCTAGCTTCGACCGCACCTACGAGCAGTACTTC.

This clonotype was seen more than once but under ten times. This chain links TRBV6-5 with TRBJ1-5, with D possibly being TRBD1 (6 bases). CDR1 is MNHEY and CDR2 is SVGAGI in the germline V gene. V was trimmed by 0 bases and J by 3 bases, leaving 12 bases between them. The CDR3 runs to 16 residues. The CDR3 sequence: CASSYSRGANNQPQHF. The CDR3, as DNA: TGTGCCAGCAGTTACTCGAGGGGGGCCAACAATCAGCCCCAGCATTTT.

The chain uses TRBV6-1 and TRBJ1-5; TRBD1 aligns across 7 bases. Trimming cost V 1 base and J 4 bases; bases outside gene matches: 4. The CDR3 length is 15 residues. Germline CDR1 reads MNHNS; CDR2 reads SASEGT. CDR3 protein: CASSEGTGRNQPQHF. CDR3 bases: TGTGCCAGCAGTGAAGGGACAGGCAGAAATCAGCCCCAGCATTTT.

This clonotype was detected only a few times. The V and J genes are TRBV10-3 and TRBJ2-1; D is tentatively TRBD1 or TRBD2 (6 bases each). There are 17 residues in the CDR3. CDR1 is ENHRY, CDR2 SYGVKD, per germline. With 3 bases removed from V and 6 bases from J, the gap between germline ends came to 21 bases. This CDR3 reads CAISDPDEGDLGNEQFF. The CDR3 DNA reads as TGTGCCATCAGTGACCCGGATGAGGGGGACTTGGGCAATGAGCAGTTCTTC.

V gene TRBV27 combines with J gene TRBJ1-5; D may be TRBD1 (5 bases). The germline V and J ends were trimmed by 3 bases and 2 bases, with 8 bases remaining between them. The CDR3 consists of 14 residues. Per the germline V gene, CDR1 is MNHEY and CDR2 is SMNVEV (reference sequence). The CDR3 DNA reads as TGTGCCAGCAGTTTCTGGGGGGGCAATCAGCCCCAGCATTTT. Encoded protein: CASSFWGGNQPQHF.

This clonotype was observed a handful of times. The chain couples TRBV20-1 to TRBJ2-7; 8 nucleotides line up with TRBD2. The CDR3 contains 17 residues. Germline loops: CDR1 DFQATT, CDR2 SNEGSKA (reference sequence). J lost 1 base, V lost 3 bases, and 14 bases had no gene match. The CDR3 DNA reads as TGCAGTGCTAGGGTCTCGCCACTATCGGGAGGGTCCTACGAGCAGTACTTC. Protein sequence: CSARVSPLSGGSYEQYF.